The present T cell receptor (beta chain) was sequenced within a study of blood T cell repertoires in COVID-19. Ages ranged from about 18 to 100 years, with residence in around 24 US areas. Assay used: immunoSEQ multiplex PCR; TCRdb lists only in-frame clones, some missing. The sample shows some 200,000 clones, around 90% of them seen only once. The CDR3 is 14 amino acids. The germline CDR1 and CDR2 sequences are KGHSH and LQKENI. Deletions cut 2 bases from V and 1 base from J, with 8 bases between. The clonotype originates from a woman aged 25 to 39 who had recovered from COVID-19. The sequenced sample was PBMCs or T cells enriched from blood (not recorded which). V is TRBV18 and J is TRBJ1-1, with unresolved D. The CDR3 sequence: CASSPLPRNTEAFF. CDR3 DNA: TGTGCCAGCTCACCATTACCTAGGAACACTGAAGCTTTCTTT.